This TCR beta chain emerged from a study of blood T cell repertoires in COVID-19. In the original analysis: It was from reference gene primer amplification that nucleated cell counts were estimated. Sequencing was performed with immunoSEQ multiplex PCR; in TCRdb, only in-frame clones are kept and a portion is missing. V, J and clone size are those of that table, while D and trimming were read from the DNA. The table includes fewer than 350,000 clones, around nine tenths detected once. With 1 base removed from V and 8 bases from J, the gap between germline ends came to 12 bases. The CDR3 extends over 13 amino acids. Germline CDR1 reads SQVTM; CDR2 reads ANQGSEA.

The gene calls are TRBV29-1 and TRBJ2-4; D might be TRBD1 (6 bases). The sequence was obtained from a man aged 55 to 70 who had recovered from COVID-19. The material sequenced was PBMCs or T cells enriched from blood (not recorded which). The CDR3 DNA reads TGCAGCGTTGAAGGGGGGCCCCGGGACATTCAGTACTTC. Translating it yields CSVEGGPRDIQYF.